This entry features one T cell receptor beta chain sequence. This clonotype appeared many times. Its antigen is currently not known. No base-level quality is on record; no much larger clone is a single base apart. These data come from a study of early T cells in non-severe SARS-CoV-2 infection (dated by TCRdb to about 2021). About the investigation overall: Because TCR sequencing relied on bulk RNA taken from unsorted whole blood, pairing of alpha and beta chains was not possible. Broad study findings and their caveats: Matching against VDJdb was skewed toward anti-spike CD8 responses, likely underestimated virus-specific expansions, and missed private and CD4 specificities.

The study was a case-control design nested within a healthcare worker cohort in London, UK, with weekly nasopharyngeal swab PCR tests and blood sampling. Between 23 and 31 March 2020, the week of the UK lockdown, healthcare workers were enrolled and then followed up weekly for as long as 16 weeks. The library was generated by 5' RACE. Sequencer: NextSeq 500. In the TCR library protocol, unique molecular identifiers were attached to individual cDNA molecules to correct for PCR bias and sequencing error. Both TCR alpha and beta chains were sequenced, and tight co-correlation was observed between alpha and beta sequence abundances in each sample. On the study's bioinformatics: Decombinator V4 was used to annotate the V gene, J gene and CDR3 of the TCR sequences. Expanded TCRs were defined as changing significantly between any two time points under a Poisson model with p below 0.0001. TCR abundances were normalised to the total number of TCRs sequenced per sample and were expressed as counts per million. MAIT TCRs were defined by TRAV1-2 paired with TRAJ12, TRAJ20 or TRAJ33, and iNKT TCRs by TRAV10 paired with TRAJ18. VDJdb, accessed on 1 November 2021, was searched for TCRs annotated for CMV, EBV and SARS-CoV-2, and TCRs annotated for more than one antigen were excluded. Using fastp trimming at Q25 and MiXCR clonotype assembly, TCRdb reanalyzed the public sequencing data and kept in-frame beta chains. Rows are unified per CDR3 protein, each entry keeping the most common DNA and genes. The V and J calls here are based on TCRdb, not the publication. Counted in this sample were 40,000 to 45,000 distinct CDR3 sequences; about 6% of them appeared once. About 20% of the sample comes from the top ten.

From a lookup of the germline V gene (reference sequence), CDR1 and CDR2 are MNHNY and SVGAGI. Trimmed from V: 5 bases; trimmed from J: 7 bases; junction bases lacking a gene match: 9. The CDR3 covers 14 residues, taking in both the cysteine and the phenylalanine. This entry keeps only the CDR3 DNA: 42 bases, framed from base 1. The chain uses TRBV6-6 and TRBJ2-5; 8 junctional bases match TRBD1. The sample consisted of whole blood, taken at baseline. This receptor was identified in an adult who was a healthcare worker with PCR-confirmed SARS-CoV-2 infection or an uninfected control (not recorded which). The CDR3 reads as follows: CASSTGQGPGTQYF. The DNA sequence is given as TGTGCCAGCAGTACCGGACAGGGACCGGGGACCCAGTACTTC.